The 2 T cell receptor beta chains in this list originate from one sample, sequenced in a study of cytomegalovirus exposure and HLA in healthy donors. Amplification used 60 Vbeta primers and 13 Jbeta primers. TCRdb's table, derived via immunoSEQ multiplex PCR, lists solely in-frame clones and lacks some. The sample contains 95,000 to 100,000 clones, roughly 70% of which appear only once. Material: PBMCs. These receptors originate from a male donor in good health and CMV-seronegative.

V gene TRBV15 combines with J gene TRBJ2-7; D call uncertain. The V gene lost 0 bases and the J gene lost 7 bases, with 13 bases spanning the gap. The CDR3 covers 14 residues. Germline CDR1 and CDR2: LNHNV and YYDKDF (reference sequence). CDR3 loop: CATSRDRGRNEQYF. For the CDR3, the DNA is TGTGCCACCAGCAGAGATCGTGGCAGAAATGAGCAGTACTTC.

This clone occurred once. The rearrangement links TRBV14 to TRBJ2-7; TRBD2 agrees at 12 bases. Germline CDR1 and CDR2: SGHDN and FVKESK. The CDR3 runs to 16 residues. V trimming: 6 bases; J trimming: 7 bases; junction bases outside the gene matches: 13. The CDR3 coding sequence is TGTGCCAGCAGGACTAGCGGGAGCCCGGGTGTGGGAGAGCAGTACTTC. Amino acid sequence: CASRTSGSPGVGEQYF.